Sequencing of this T cell receptor beta chain was carried out in a study of T cell responses to AZD1222 COVID-19 vaccine. General study results and limits: Across spike, vaccine-associated CD4 TCRs were found, dominant at 160-218 and 743-854. Spike-specific TCR breadth and depth rose after two AZD1222 doses. Donors in the cohort were predominantly white British and more often female, and clonal diversity was possibly underestimated. Nearly half of spike-specific TCRs reportedly target unmutated variant regions.

For this clone: The antigen remains undetermined.

Only in-frame clones appear in the TCRdb table, and some are missing; sequencing was by immunoSEQ multiplex PCR. Found here are under 200,000 clones, under 95% of them singletons; the top ten hold 0.95% to 1%. Germline-derived CDR1 and CDR2 are LGHNA and YSLEER. This CDR3 spans 14 amino acids. The V end lost 4 bases, the J end lost 9 bases, and 13 bases lay between the germline ends. The specimen was peripheral blood, collected on day 0 of AZD1222 vaccination. This sequence was found in an adult in good health. This rearrangement joins TRBV4-3 to TRBJ1-6; D may be TRBD1 (5 bases). The CDR3 DNA reads TGCGCCAGCAGCCGTCGGGGGATAGGTTCACCCCTCCACTTT. Translating it yields CASSRRGIGSPLHF.